This T cell receptor (beta chain) was found in a study of cytomegalovirus exposure and HLA in healthy donors. Overall study: There were 100 million to 120 million unique TCR beta sequences, drawn from approximately 180 million T cells, in an earlier analysis.

Whole-study results and caveats: In an earlier analysis, about 87% or about 30%: the productive usage of most TCR beta V segments.

Concerning this clone itself: Its antigen is unknown.

With 3 bases clipped from V and 2 bases from J, the junction kept 14 bases outside the gene matches. Looked up from germline, CDR1 is SGHTA and CDR2 is FQGNSA. The CDR3 totals 18 residues. Primers: 60 Vbeta forward and 13 Jbeta reverse. Measured with immunoSEQ multiplex PCR; TCRdb has only the in-frame clones, and not every one. The table includes about 96,000 clones, about 70% detected once. The TCR comes from a woman in her 70s in good health and CMV-seropositive. The chain joins TRBV7-2 to TRBJ2-3, with 7 bases aligning to TRBD2. The specimen sequenced was PBMCs. In nucleotides, the CDR3 is TGTGCCAGCAGCTTTTGGGTGGGAGGGACCGGGACCACAGATACGCAGTATTTT. Protein sequence: CASSFWVGGTGTTDTQYF.